The clone carrying this T cell receptor beta chain was detected a few times. Antigen specificity is unknown. TCRdb called the 5' RACE reads again in MiXCR, with one record for every CDR3 protein. The data hold around 90,000 distinct CDR3 sequences, with roughly 16% observed a single time. This specimen belongs to a study of T-cell memory formation after mild COVID-19. Study-wide findings and caveats: CD4+ contracting clones lay mainly in CM and EM, CD8+ ones in EMRA.

Trimming took 9 bases from V and 0 from J, leaving 9 bases between them. This CDR3 comprises 13 residues. The sequence was obtained from a man aged 18 to 30 who had mild COVID-19 (a few samples of this study predate the infection). Cell type and time point are not known. Input material: PBMCs or a T cell subset sorted from them (not recorded which). This chain connects TRBV12-3 or TRBV12-4 to TRBJ2-4; the D gene is possibly TRBD1 (5 bases). CDR3 in amino acids: CASRGLAKNIQYF. In DNA, the CDR3 is TGTGCCAGTAGGGGCCTAGCCAAAAACATTCAGTACTTC.